The clone carrying this TCR beta chain turned up a few times. The data stem from a study of T-cell reconstitution after alpha-beta-depleted transplantation in children. Unique molecular identifiers were used in preparing the TCRbeta library. TCRdb reprocessed the PCR reads via MiXCR and lists one record per CDR3 protein. This sample yields just under 550,000 distinct CDR3 sequences, of which around 16% are seen a single time; less than 4% belongs to the top ten. The ends lost 4 bases at V and 4 bases at J; junction bases unmatched: 9. CDR3 length: 16 amino acids. From germline, CDR1 is LGHNA and CDR2 YNFKEQ.

This sample comprised PBMCs from the stem cell graft donor, obtained from the stem cell graft. The chain uses TRBV4-2 and TRBJ1-4; 7 bases align to TRBD1. The sequence was obtained from a human donor who donated a stem cell graft to a child with acute lymphoblastic leukemia. The CDR3 coding sequence is TGTGCCAGCAGCCCCGAAGAAGGGACAGTTAATGAAAAACTGTTTTTT. This encodes CASSPEEGTVNEKLFF.